The T cell receptor beta chain described here comes from a study of CD8+CD57+ T cells in acquired aplastic anemia. Background on the study: Sorting CD4+ and CD8+ cells gave DNA averaging approximately 2.9 ug.

This CDR3 contains 17 residues. V lost 0 bases and J 0 bases, leaving 13 bases between the germline ends. Germline CDR1 reads SGHRS; CDR2 reads YFSETQ. Overall study findings and caveats: CD8+ Simpson's diversity in patients was not significantly different from that in controls.

Comments on this clonotype: Its antigen remains unidentified.

Sequencing was done on patients that had shown CD8+CD57+ cell expansion by flow cytometry. Every patient presented with severe acquired aplastic anemia. Blood samples were obtained from patients who had received no prior therapy. CDR3 and TCR beta VDJ profiling relied on genomic DNA as the template. TCRdb re-called the reads with MiXCR, one entry per CDR3 protein. Among approximately 130,000 distinct CDR3 sequences listed, approximately 40% were seen once. The clonotype originates from a human donor with aplastic anemia. This chain joins TRBV5-1 and TRBJ1-3, with D maybe TRBD1 (6 bases). What was sequenced was sorted CD4+, CD8+, or CD8+CD57+ T cells (not recorded which) from PBMCs. CDR3 in amino acids: CASSLGRTERSGNTIYF. The CDR3 DNA reads TGCGCCAGCAGCTTGGGAAGGACAGAACGCTCTGGAAACACCATATATTTT.